The 19 T cell receptor beta chains reported below all come from one sample, sequenced in a study of blood T cell repertoires in COVID-19. Here immunoSEQ multiplex PCR was the method, and the copy in TCRdb shows in-frame clones only, minus some. The repertoire consists of a few hundred thousand clones, with roughly 87% occurring once and the leading ten covering around 3%. The sample taken for sequencing was PBMCs or T cells enriched from blood (not recorded which). These receptors were obtained from a woman between 25 and 40 years old who had recovered from COVID-19.

The rearrangement links TRBV7-2 to TRBJ1-5; D is unresolved. The CDR3 covers 16 residues. CDR1 SGHTA and CDR2 FQGNSA come from the germline V gene. Trimming stripped 1 base from V and 3 bases from J, with 13 bases between. The CDR3: CASSLVGGPLNQPQHF. CDR3 DNA sequence: TGTGCCAGCAGCTTAGTAGGAGGGCCTCTCAATCAGCCCCAGCATTTT. The variable domain in full, with the rest retrieved from reference TRBV7-2 and TRBJ1-5, is GAGVSQSPSNKVTEKGKDVELRCDPISGHTALYWYRQSLGQGLEFLIYFQGNSAPDKSGLPSDRFSAERTGGSVSTLTIQRTQQEDSAVYLCASSLVGGPLNQPQHFGDGTRLSIL.

This sequence joins TRBV29-1 and TRBJ1-1; 9 bases are shared with TRBD1. Germline values: CDR1 SQVTM, CDR2 ANQGSEA. V shed 6 bases, J shed 1 base, and the junction held 0 bases outside the gene matches. This CDR3 is built from 12 residues. The CDR3 DNA is TGCAGCGTACAGGGGGCGAACACTGAAGCTTTCTTT. This translates into CSVQGANTEAFF.

This rearrangement joins TRBV7-9 to TRBJ1-3; unclear D gene. Germline assignment: CDR1 SEHNR and CDR2 FQNEAQ (reference sequence). This CDR3 is 14 amino acids long. V lost 5 bases and J 2 bases, leaving 10 bases between the germline ends. In nucleotides, the CDR3 is TGTGCCAGCAGCCCTGGCGGTACTGGAAACACCATATATTTT. It encodes CASSPGGTGNTIYF. Drawing the rest from reference TRBV7-9 and TRBJ1-3, the complete variable domain is DTGVSQNPRHKITKRGQNVTFRCDPISEHNRLYWYRQTLGQGPEFLTYFQNEAQLEKSRLLSDRFSAERPKGSFSTLEIQRTEQGDSAMYLCASSPGGTGNTIYFGEGSWLTVV.

In this sample, this clone turned up once. The rearrangement uses TRBV5-1 and TRBJ1-2; D is possibly TRBD1 (5 bases). Trimming cost V 0 bases and J 5 bases, with 26 bases left between them. Germline CDR1 is SGHRS and CDR2 is YFSETQ. CDR3 length: 19 amino acids. CDR3 loop: CASSLAKFNRNIPNYGYTF. In nucleotides, the CDR3 is TGCGCCAGCAGCTTGGCCAAATTCAACAGGAACATTCCCAATTATGGCTACACCTTC. The variable domain in full, with the rest retrieved from reference TRBV5-1 and TRBJ1-2, is KAGVTQTPRYLIKTRGQQVTLSCSPISGHRSVSWYQQTPGQGLQFLFEYFSETQRNKGNFPGRFSGRQFSNSRSEMNVSTLELGDSALYLCASSLAKFNRNIPNYGYTFGSGTRLTVV.

Comment on this clone: Other nucleotide sequences in the sample specify the same CDR3. This chain connects TRBV11-3 to TRBJ2-7; maybe TRBD1 (6 bases). The V end was cut by 2 bases, the J end by 3 bases, with 8 bases between. CDR1 is SGHNT, CDR2 YENEEA, per germline. This CDR3 spans 13 amino acids. The CDR3 nucleotides read TGTGCCAGCAGCTTAAGGGGGAGCTACGAGCAGTACTTC. Translated, it gives CASSLRGSYEQYF.

The rearrangement links TRBV2 to TRBJ2-7; no firm D call. Germline assignment: CDR1 SNHLY and CDR2 FYNNEI. This CDR3 comprises 11 residues. Trimming shortened V by 4 bases and J by 9 bases, and 10 bases separated the two germline ends. The CDR3 loop reads CASSVVTGQYF. The CDR3 DNA is TGTGCCAGCAGTGTGGTAACGGGGCAGTACTTC.

This clone was picked up a small number of times. The V gene is TRBV7-9, the J gene TRBJ2-2, with 7 bases lining up with TRBD2. The CDR3 has 16 residues. V was pared by 5 bases and J by 2 bases, with 8 bases of the junction left unmatched. Per germline, CDR1 SEHNR and CDR2 FQNEAQ (reference sequence). The CDR3, as DNA: TGTGCCAGCAGCGGACTAGGGCAGGGCAACACCGGGGAGCTGTTTTTT. This codes for CASSGLGQGNTGELFF.

V usage is TRBV18 and J usage is TRBJ1-1, with a tentative D call TRBD1 (6 bases). CDR1 is KGHSH and CDR2 is LQKENI in the germline V gene. V lost 6 bases and J lost 3, with 20 bases in between. The CDR3 runs to 16 residues. The CDR3 sequence is CASSPTATGLDTEAFF. In nucleotides, the CDR3 is TGTGCCAGCTCGCCGACGGCCACAGGGTTAGACACTGAAGCTTTCTTT.

The chain combines TRBV2 with TRBJ1-5; TRBD1 matches at 10 bases. Germline V lookup: CDR1 SNHLY, CDR2 FYNNEI. Trimming cost V 5 bases and J 2 bases; bases outside gene matches: 6. The CDR3 consists of 16 residues. CDR3 bases: TGTGCCAGCAGTACAAGGACAGGGGGAGGCAATCAGCCCCAGCATTTT. Encoded protein: CASSTRTGGGNQPQHF.

The rearrangement links TRBV2 to TRBJ2-1, with 12 bases fitting TRBD2. This CDR3 is 15 amino acids long. Germline V gives CDR1 SNHLY, CDR2 FYNNEI. V shed 2 bases and J 4 bases; nucleotides not matched to a gene: 0. Here the CDR3 DNA reads TGTGCCAGCAGTGAACTAGCGGGGGGGTACAATGAGCAGTTCTTC. This sequence encodes CASSELAGGYNEQFF.

This chain uses TRBV19 with TRBJ2-7; 8 nucleotides line up with TRBD1. The CDR3 length is 15 residues. Germline values: CDR1 LNHDA, CDR2 SQIVND (reference sequence). V trimming: 5 bases; J trimming: 3 bases; junction bases outside the gene matches: 9. The CDR3 region has the DNA TGTGCCAGTAGTGATTCGACAGGGGACTTCTACGAGCAGTACTTC. Its protein product is CASSDSTGDFYEQYF.

V and J are TRBV9 and TRBJ2-7; the D gene is possibly TRBD2 (6 bases). CDR1 is SGDLS, CDR2 YYNGEE, per germline. This CDR3 is 14 amino acids long. Between the trimmed V and J ends, which lost 4 bases and 0 bases, there was a span of 11 bases. DNA for the CDR3: TGTGCCAGCAGCACCTCGACTAGCTCCTACGAGCAGTACTTC. It is translated as CASSTSTSSYEQYF.

CDR3 sequence: CASSKGEWTQPQHF. The CDR3 DNA reads as TGTGCCAGCAGCAAAGGGGAGTGGACTCAGCCCCAGCATTTT. The V and J genes are TRBV21-1 and TRBJ1-5. TRBV21-1 has pseudogene status. CDR3 length equals 14 residues.

V usage is TRBV5-5 and J usage is TRBJ2-7; D not resolved. Looked up from germline, CDR1 is SGHKS and CDR2 is YYEKEE (reference sequence). Trimming removed 5 bases from V and 2 bases from J, with 8 bases in between. The CDR3 consists of 12 residues. CDR3 residues: CASRSSTYEQYF. The CDR3 DNA sequence: TGTGCCAGCAGGAGTAGTACCTACGAGCAGTACTTC. Looking up the rest from reference TRBV5-5 and TRBJ2-7 gives the full variable domain: DAGVTQSPTHLIKTRGQQVTLRCSPISGHKSVSWYQQVLGQGPQFIFQYYEKEERGRGNFPDRFSARQFPNYSSELNVNALLLGDSALYLCASRSSTYEQYFGPGTRLTVT.

V usage is TRBV13 and J usage is TRBJ1-4; D gene ambiguous. CDR3 length equals 14 residues. Trimming removed 2 bases from V and 7 bases from J, with 11 bases in between. Germline CDR1 is PRHDT and CDR2 is FYEKMQ (reference sequence). The CDR3 DNA reads as TGTGCCAGCAGCTTATCCGGGTTCCTTGAAAAACTGTTTTTT. Its translation is CASSLSGFLEKLFF.

The genes are TRBV5-6 and TRBJ1-1; 10 bases fit TRBD1. There are 14 residues in the CDR3. Germline V CDR1 and CDR2: SGHDT, YYEEEE. J was trimmed by 8 bases and V by 1 base; bases with no gene match: 5. CDR3 coding DNA: TGTGCCAGCAGCTTGCCGGGACAGGGGAGAGAAGCTTTCTTT. Translating it yields CASSLPGQGREAFF.

V gene TRBV19 combines with J gene TRBJ1-5; 8 positions agree with TRBD1. The V and J ends lost 5 bases and 3 bases, in that order; junction bases with no gene match: 12. The germline CDR1 and CDR2 sequences are LNHDA and SQIVND (reference sequence). This CDR3 contains 17 residues. DNA for the CDR3: TGTGCCAGTAGTTCGAGGACAGGGAGTGGCCACAATCAGCCCCAGCATTTT. It codes for CASSSRTGSGHNQPQHF. Looking up the rest from reference TRBV19 and TRBJ1-5 gives the full variable domain: DGGITQSPKYLFRKEGQNVTLSCEQNLNHDAMYWYRQDPGQGLRLIYYSQIVNDFQKGDIAEGYSVSREKKESFPLTVTSAQKNPTAFYLCASSSRTGSGHNQPQHFGDGTRLSIL.

The rearrangement joins TRBV3-1 (or the pseudogene TRBV3-2) to TRBJ1-1; 11 bases align to TRBD1. The CDR3 has 15 amino acids. Trimming cost V 2 bases and J 7 bases; bases outside gene matches: 6. Germline-derived CDR1 and CDR2 are LGHDT and YNNKEL (reference sequence). CDR3: CASSQWTGGAGEAFF. The CDR3 bases are TGTGCCAGCAGCCAATGGACAGGGGGCGCGGGTGAAGCTTTCTTT.

The chain recombines TRBV27 with TRBJ1-1, with D perhaps matching TRBD1 (6 bases). V lost 1 base to trimming and J lost 3 bases, with 12 bases between them. The CDR3 loop spans 15 amino acids. Looked up from germline, CDR1 is MNHEY and CDR2 is SMNVEV (reference sequence). The DNA for the CDR3 is TGTGCCAGCAGTTTATTCCCAGGGGTGTACACTGAAGCTTTCTTT. This codes for CASSLFPGVYTEAFF.